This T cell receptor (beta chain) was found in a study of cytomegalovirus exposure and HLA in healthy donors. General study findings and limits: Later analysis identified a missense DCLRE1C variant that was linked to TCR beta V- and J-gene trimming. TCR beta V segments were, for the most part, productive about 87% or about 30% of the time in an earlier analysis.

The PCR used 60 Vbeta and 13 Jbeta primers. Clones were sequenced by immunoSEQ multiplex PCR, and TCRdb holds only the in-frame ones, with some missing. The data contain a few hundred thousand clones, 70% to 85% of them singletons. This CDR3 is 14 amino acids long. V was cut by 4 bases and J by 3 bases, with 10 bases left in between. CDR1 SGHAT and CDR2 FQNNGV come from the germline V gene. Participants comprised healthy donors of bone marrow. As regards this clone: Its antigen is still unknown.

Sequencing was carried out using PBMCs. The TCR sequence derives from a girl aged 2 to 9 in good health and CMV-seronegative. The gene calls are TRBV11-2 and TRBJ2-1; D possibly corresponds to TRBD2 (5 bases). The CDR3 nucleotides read TGTGCCAGCAGCTCCCTGGCGGGCTACAATGAGCAGTTCTTC. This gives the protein CASSSLAGYNEQFF.